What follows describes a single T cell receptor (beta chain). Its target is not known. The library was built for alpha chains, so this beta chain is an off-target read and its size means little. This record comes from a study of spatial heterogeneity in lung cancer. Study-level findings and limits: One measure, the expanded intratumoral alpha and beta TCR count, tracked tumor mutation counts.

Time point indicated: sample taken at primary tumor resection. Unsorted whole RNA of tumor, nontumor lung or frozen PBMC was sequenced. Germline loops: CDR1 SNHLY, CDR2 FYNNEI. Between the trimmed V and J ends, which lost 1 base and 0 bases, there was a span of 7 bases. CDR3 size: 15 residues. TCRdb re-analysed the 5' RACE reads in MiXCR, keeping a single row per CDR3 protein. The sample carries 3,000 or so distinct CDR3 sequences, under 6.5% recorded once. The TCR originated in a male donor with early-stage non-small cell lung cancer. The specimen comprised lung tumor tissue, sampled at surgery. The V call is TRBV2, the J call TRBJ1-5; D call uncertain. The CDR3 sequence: CASSEGSSSNQPQHF. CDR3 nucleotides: TGTGCCAGCAGTGAAGGTTCCAGTAGCAATCAGCCCCAGCATTTT.